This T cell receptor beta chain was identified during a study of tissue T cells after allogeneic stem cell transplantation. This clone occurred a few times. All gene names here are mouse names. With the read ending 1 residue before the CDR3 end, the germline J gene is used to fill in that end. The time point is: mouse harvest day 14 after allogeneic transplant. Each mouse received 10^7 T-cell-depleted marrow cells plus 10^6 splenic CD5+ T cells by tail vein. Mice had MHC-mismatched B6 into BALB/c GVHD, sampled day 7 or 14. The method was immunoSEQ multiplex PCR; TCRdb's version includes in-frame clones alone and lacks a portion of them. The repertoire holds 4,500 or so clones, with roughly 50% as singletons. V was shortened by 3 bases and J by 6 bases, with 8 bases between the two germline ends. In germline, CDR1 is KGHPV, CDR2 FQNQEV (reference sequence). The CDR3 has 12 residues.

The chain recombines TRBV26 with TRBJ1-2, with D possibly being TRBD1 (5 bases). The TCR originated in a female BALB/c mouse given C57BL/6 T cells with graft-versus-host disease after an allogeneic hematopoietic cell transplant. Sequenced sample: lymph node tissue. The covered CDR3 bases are TGTGCCAGCAGTCTTGGGGGGACCGACTACACC. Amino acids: CASSLGGTDYT. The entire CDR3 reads CASSLGGTDYTF.